Below, 27 T cell receptor beta chains from the same sample are listed, as sequenced in a study of T cells in Graves' hyperthyroidism and ophthalmopathy. RNA transcripts gave rise to amplified TCR beta CDR3 regions. In the first-round RT-PCR of the TCR CDR3, the HTBI primer set was used. TCRdb used MiXCR to reprocess the multiplex PCR reads, holding one entry per CDR3 protein. Among over 650,000 distinct CDR3 sequences listed, about 45% were seen once. The sequenced sample was peripheral blood or thyroid tissue (not recorded which). These receptors were collected from an adult man with Graves' disease, either hyperthyroidism or ophthalmopathy (not recorded which).

The table lists this clonotype with many counts. V usage is TRBV7-8 and J usage is TRBJ2-5; 7 bases agree with TRBD1. This CDR3 spans 14 amino acids. Germline V gene lookup returns CDR1 SGHVS and CDR2 FQNEAQ. The V segment lost 5 bases and the J segment 7 bases; nucleotides outside the gene matches: 10. The CDR3 sequence: CASSQWDSRVTQYF. CDR3 DNA: TGTGCCAGCAGCCAATGGGACAGCCGAGTGACCCAGTACTTC.

The chain joins TRBV7-9 to TRBJ1-2, with 8 bases identical to TRBD1. Germline values: CDR1 SEHNR, CDR2 FQNEAQ (reference sequence). J lost 4 bases, V lost 5 bases, and 15 bases had no gene match. The CDR3 contains 17 residues. In DNA, the CDR3 is TGTGCCAGCAGCGAGGGACAGGCAAGAGGTGAATTCTATGGCTACACCTTC. It codes for CASSEGQARGEFYGYTF.

The J gene is TRBJ2-5, the V gene TRBV7-2; perhaps TRBD2 as D (7 bases). Germline V gives CDR1 SGHTA, CDR2 FQGNSA. The V end lost 1 base, the J end lost 11 bases, and 11 bases lay between the germline ends. The CDR3 extends over 12 amino acids. CDR3 sequence: CASSLEGGNQYF. The CDR3 coding sequence is TGTGCCAGCAGCTTAGAGGGGGGGAATCAGTACTTC.

V and J are TRBV29-1 and TRBJ2-7, with D possibly being TRBD2 (6 bases). Germline assignment: CDR1 SQVTM and CDR2 ANQGSEA. The CDR3 spans 11 residues. The ends were cut back, 7 bases at V and 3 bases at J, with 10 bases in the middle. In DNA form, the CDR3 reads TGCAGCGGGAGGGCCGGCTACGAGCAGTACTTC. Translating gives CSGRAGYEQYF.

The chain couples TRBV25-1 to TRBJ2-5; perhaps TRBD2 as D (5 bases). V shed 4 bases and J shed 5 bases, with 17 bases lying between them. The CDR3 totals 15 residues. CDR1 and CDR2 (germline): MGHDK, SYGVNS. CDR3 coding DNA: TGTGCCAGCAGTGCTCCTCCCGGGAATGGGGAGACCCAGTACTTC. This codes for CASSAPPGNGETQYF.

This chain links TRBV10-3 with TRBJ1-6, with D unresolved. The CDR3 is made up of 15 amino acids. The germline V and J ends were trimmed by 3 bases and 7 bases, with 13 bases remaining between them. Germline V gives CDR1 ENHRY, CDR2 SYGVKD. CDR3 bases: TGTGCCATCAGTGACCCGGGCCCTAGGAATTCACCCCTCCACTTT. Its protein product is CAISDPGPRNSPLHF.

The chain recombines TRBV9 with TRBJ1-2; D gene uncertain. Per the germline V gene, CDR1 is SGDLS and CDR2 is YYNGEE. This CDR3 contains 10 residues. V was cut by 2 bases and J by 12 bases, with 8 bases left in between. The CDR3 bases are TGTGCCAGCAGCGTCGACGGGGACACCTTC. Its translation is CASSVDGDTF. Combining the CDR3 with reference TRBV9 and TRBJ1-2 gives the whole variable domain DSGVTQTPKHLITATGQRVTLRCSPRSGDLSVYWYQQSLDQGLQFLIQYYNGEERAKGNILERFSAQQFPDLHSELNLSSLELGDSALYFCASSVDGDTFGSGTRLTVV.

V is TRBV12-3 or TRBV12-4 and J is TRBJ1-1, with D unclear. V dropped 3 bases and J dropped 5 bases, with 19 bases sitting between them. The CDR3 is 16 amino acids. CDR3 protein: CASSFSPGSSGTEAFF. CDR3 DNA sequence: TGTGCCAGCAGTTTTTCTCCTGGGTCCAGTGGGACTGAAGCTTTCTTT.

Concerning this clonotype itself: A read error may explain this, as a much larger clone is one base away. The V gene is TRBV7-3, the J gene TRBJ1-1; D not resolved. This CDR3 region has 13 residues. Germline CDR1 SGHTA, CDR2 FQGTGA. CDR3 nucleotides: TGTACCAGCAGCTTAGAGTCAGACACTGAAGCTTTCTTT. It translates to CTSSLESDTEAFF.

This clonotype was recorded many times. V is TRBV7-9 and J is TRBJ1-5; possibly TRBD1 for D (6 bases). V shed 1 base and J shed 0 bases, with 13 bases lying between them. CDR3 size: 17 residues. CDR1 is SEHNR, CDR2 FQNEAQ, per germline (reference sequence). The CDR3 loop reads CASSLGTGWNSNQPQHF. Here the CDR3 DNA reads TGTGCCAGCAGCTTAGGCACAGGGTGGAATAGCAATCAGCCCCAGCATTTT.

This clonotype showed up just a few times. The rearrangement links TRBV24-1 to TRBJ2-7, with D maybe TRBD2 (6 bases). The CDR3 consists of 14 residues. V was clipped by 5 bases and J by 6 bases, with 16 bases between them. Germline CDR1 KGHDR, CDR2 SFDVKD. The chain's CDR3 is CATSALDGDSEQYF. In nucleotides, the CDR3 is TGTGCCACCAGTGCTCTGGACGGGGACTCCGAGCAGTACTTC.

The V and J genes are TRBV7-4 and TRBJ1-4; possible D gene TRBD1, 5 bases. This CDR3 comprises 20 residues. CDR1 and CDR2 (germline): SGHVT, SQSDAQ. The V and J ends lost 6 bases and 3 bases respectively, with 29 bases between them. CDR3 region: CASSGLVGGREAEANEKLFF. CDR3 DNA: TGTGCCAGCAGTGGTCTCGTCGGTGGCAGGGAGGCTGAAGCTAATGAAAAACTGTTTTTT.

Points on this clonotype: One junction end disagrees with the germline gene, perhaps due to a read error. The genes are TRBV7-3 and TRBJ1-6; 9 nucleotides match TRBD1. The CDR3 runs 19 residues. Germline V lookup: CDR1 SGHTA, CDR2 FQGTGA. CDR3 amino acids: CAGSFLDGGDRAYNSPLHF. DNA for the CDR3: TGTGCCGGCAGCTTTTTAGACGGGGGGGACAGGGCATATAATTCACCCCTCCACTTT.

On this clonotype itself: This may be a read error: a much more frequent sequence differs by one nucleotide. This chain joins TRBV12-3 or TRBV12-4 and TRBJ1-5; TRBD1 is a possible D gene (5 bases). This CDR3 is 14 amino acids long. The CDR3 sequence: CAGSSGWSNQPQHF. The CDR3 bases are TGTGCCGGCAGTTCAGGGTGGAGCAATCAGCCCCAGCATTTT.

The chain recombines TRBV24-1 with TRBJ1-2; 9 bases agree with TRBD1. Per the germline V gene, CDR1 is KGHDR and CDR2 is SFDVKD. The CDR3 contains 11 residues. The CDR3 DNA sequence: TGTACCGACCCCGGGACAGGGGGCTACACCTTC. Its protein product is CTDPGTGGYTF.

V is TRBV20-1 and J is TRBJ1-2; D not certain. The CDR3 loop spans 13 amino acids. V was clipped by 1 base and J by 8 bases, with 14 bases between them. In germline, CDR1 is DFQATT, CDR2 SNEGSKA (reference sequence). CDR3 nucleotides: TGCAGTGCTAGAGGTCAAAGTTATCGCGGCTACACCTTC. Its protein is CSARGQSYRGYTF.

V is TRBV29-1 and J is TRBJ2-7, with D perhaps matching TRBD1 (6 bases). The CDR3 loop spans 15 amino acids. Trimming removed 4 bases from V and 3 bases from J, with 19 bases in between. Looked up from germline, CDR1 is SQVTM and CDR2 is ANQGSEA. The CDR3 region has the DNA TGCAGCGTTGCTAAACGGGACACCGCCTTCTACGAGCAGTACTTC. This encodes CSVAKRDTAFYEQYF.

This chain connects TRBV7-9 to TRBJ1-1; no clear D. Germline assignment: CDR1 SEHNR and CDR2 FQNEAQ (reference sequence). CDR3 length: 15 amino acids. Trimming removed 5 bases at V and 1 base at J, with 14 bases between. CDR3 loop: CASSQAFSGNTEAFF. Written as DNA, the CDR3 is TGTGCCAGCAGCCAAGCATTCTCGGGGAACACTGAAGCTTTCTTT.

The chain carries TRBV6-6 and TRBJ1-5; D might be TRBD1 (6 bases). Between the trimmed V and J ends, which lost 0 bases and 1 base, there was a span of 13 bases. The CDR3 length is 17 residues. CDR1 and CDR2 from the germline V gene are MNHNY and SVGAGI (reference sequence). CDR3 protein: CASSYSSGAGSNQPQHF. The CDR3 coding sequence is TGTGCCAGCAGTTACTCGTCAGGGGCAGGGAGCAATCAGCCCCAGCATTTT.

The chain recombines TRBV20-1 with TRBJ1-2, with D hard to call. V was clipped by 0 bases and J by 4 bases, with 12 bases between them. Germline loops: CDR1 DFQATT, CDR2 SNEGSKA (reference sequence). This CDR3 has 14 residues. The CDR3 protein is CSARDHEGGYGYTF. DNA for the CDR3: TGCAGTGCTAGAGATCACGAGGGCGGCTATGGCTACACCTTC.

The rearrangement joins TRBV5-1 to TRBJ1-4, with 9 bases lining up with TRBD1. The CDR3 covers 15 residues. CDR1 and CDR2 (germline): SGHRS, YFSETQ. V lost 5 bases and J lost 11; bases outside the gene matches: 13. CDR3: CASRPGQGPPGKLFF. In nucleotides, the CDR3 is TGCGCCAGCAGGCCTGGACAGGGGCCTCCGGGTAAACTGTTTTTT. The whole variable domain, remainder taken from reference TRBV5-1 and TRBJ1-4, is KAGVTQTPRYLIKTRGQQVTLSCSPISGHRSVSWYQQTPGQGLQFLFEYFSETQRNKGNFPGRFSGRQFSNSRSEMNVSTLELGDSALYLCASRPGQGPPGKLFFGSGTQLSVL.

CDR3 in DNA: TGTGCCAGCTCCCGACGGACCGGGGAGCTGTTTTTT. Protein: CASSRRTGELFF. The J gene is TRBJ2-2, the V gene TRBV7-2; no clear D. Germline V gives CDR1 SGHTA, CDR2 FQGNSA. The CDR3 length is 12 residues. The ends were cut back, 8 bases at V and 5 bases at J, with 9 bases in the middle.

The chain has TRBV7-9 and TRBJ1-2; D gene unclear. The germline CDR1 and CDR2 sequences are SEHNR and FQNEAQ (reference sequence). The V end was cut by 4 bases, the J end by 2 bases, with 11 bases between. The CDR3 length is 14 residues. The CDR3 bases are TGTGCCAGCAGCTCGACTGGACGGAACTATGGCTACACCTTC. This gives the protein CASSSTGRNYGYTF.

This clonotype was seen a handful of times. The V and J genes are TRBV20-1 and TRBJ2-5; perhaps TRBD2 as D (6 bases). The CDR3 is made up of 17 amino acids. CDR1 is DFQATT, CDR2 SNEGSKA, per germline (reference sequence). V lost 0 bases and J 2 bases, leaving 19 bases between the germline ends. CDR3 DNA: TGCAGTGCTAGAGAAATGCTAGCGAGGGTCGTACAAGAGACCCAGTACTTC. It specifies CSAREMLARVVQETQYF.

CDR3 region: CASSEWDRGGQPQHF. DNA for the CDR3: TGTGCCAGCAGTGAATGGGACAGGGGCGGTCAGCCCCAGCATTTT. This chain links TRBV6-2 or TRBV6-3 with TRBJ1-5; 10 bases match TRBD1. This CDR3 is built from 15 residues. V lost 5 bases to trimming and J lost 6 bases; unmatched junction nucleotides: 7. Per the germline V gene, CDR1 is MNHEY and CDR2 is SVGEGT.

V and J are TRBV9 and TRBJ1-1; the match to TRBD1 covers 7 bases. The ends lost 4 bases at V and 5 bases at J; junction bases unmatched: 5. CDR3 length equals 13 residues. CDR1 is SGDLS, CDR2 YYNGEE, per germline. CDR3 protein: CASSPTGATEAFF. CDR3 nucleotide sequence: TGTGCCAGCAGCCCCACAGGGGCGACTGAAGCTTTCTTT. Supplemented by reference TRBV9 and TRBJ1-1, the full variable domain reads DSGVTQTPKHLITATGQRVTLRCSPRSGDLSVYWYQQSLDQGLQFLIQYYNGEERAKGNILERFSAQQFPDLHSELNLSSLELGDSALYFCASSPTGATEAFFGQGTRLTVV.

The V and J genes are TRBV7-2 and TRBJ1-3; D remains unclear. The V end lost 5 bases, the J end lost 0 bases, and 14 bases lay between the germline ends. CDR1 and CDR2 from the germline V gene are SGHTA and FQGNSA. The CDR3 is 16 residues long. Here the CDR3 DNA reads TGTGCCAGCAGCCAAGGCGGACGGACCTCTGGAAACACCATATATTTT. Protein: CASSQGGRTSGNTIYF.